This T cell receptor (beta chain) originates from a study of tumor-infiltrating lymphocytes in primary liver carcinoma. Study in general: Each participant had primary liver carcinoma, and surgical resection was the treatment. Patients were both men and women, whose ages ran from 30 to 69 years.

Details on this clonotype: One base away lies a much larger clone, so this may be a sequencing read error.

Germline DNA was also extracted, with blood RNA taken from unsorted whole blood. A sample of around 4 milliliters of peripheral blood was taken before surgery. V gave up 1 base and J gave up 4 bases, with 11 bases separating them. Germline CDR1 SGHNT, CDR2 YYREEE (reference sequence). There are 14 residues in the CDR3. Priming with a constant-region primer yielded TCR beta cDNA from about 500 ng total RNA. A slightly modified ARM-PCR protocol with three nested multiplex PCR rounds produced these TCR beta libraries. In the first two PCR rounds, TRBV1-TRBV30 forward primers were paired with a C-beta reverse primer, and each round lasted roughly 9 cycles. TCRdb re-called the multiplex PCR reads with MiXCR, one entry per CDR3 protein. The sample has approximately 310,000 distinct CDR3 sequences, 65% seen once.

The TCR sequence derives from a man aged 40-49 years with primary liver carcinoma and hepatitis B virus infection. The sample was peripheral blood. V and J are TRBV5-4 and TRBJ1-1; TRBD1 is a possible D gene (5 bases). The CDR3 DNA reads TGTGCCAGCAGCTTGAAAGCGGGGACCACTGAAGCTTTCTTT. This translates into CASSLKAGTTEAFF.